These 5 T cell receptor beta chains share one sample of origin, sequenced in a study of shared clonotypes between healthy human individuals. Naive CD8 cells comprised CD45RO-negative, CCR7-positively selected cells, excluding terminally differentiated effector memory CD45RA+ cells. TCRdb's table, derived via immunoSEQ multiplex PCR, lists solely in-frame clones and lacks some. Here the sample spans roughly 590,000 clones, over 95% being singletons. The sequenced sample was naive CD8+ T cells sorted from blood. The receptors were gathered from a woman in her 30s in good health.

Only one count was recorded for this clone. The chain recombines TRBV7-9 with TRBJ1-1; D unclear. The CDR3 totals 12 residues. Trimming shortened V by 6 bases and J by 0 bases, and 5 bases separated the two germline ends. The germline CDR1 and CDR2 sequences are SEHNR and FQNEAQ (reference sequence). The CDR3 protein is CASREVNTEAFF. CDR3 DNA: TGTGCCAGCAGGGAAGTGAACACTGAAGCTTTCTTT.

CDR3: CSVVGDTEAFF. CDR3 DNA: TGCAGCGTTGTTGGAGACACTGAAGCTTTCTTT. This chain uses TRBV29-1 with TRBJ1-1, with D hard to call. The CDR3 consists of 11 residues. Trimming stripped 4 bases from V and 3 bases from J, with 6 bases between. The germline CDR1 and CDR2 sequences are SQVTM and ANQGSEA.

The V and J genes are TRBV5-4 and TRBJ2-5; D is undetermined. Between the trimmed V and J ends, which lost 3 bases and 2 bases, there was a span of 5 bases. Germline CDR1 and CDR2: SGHNT and YYREEE (reference sequence). The CDR3 contains 12 residues. The CDR3 DNA reads TGTGCCAGCAGCTCGCGGCAAGAGACCCAGTACTTC. It specifies CASSSRQETQYF.

The rearrangement links TRBV5-8 to TRBJ1-1; TRBD1 agrees at 9 bases. The CDR3 extends over 14 amino acids. Germline CDR1 SGHTS, CDR2 YDEGEE. V gave up 4 bases and J gave up 4 bases; unmatched junction bases: 5. DNA of the CDR3: TGTGCCAGCAGCGGGGACAGGGAGGCCACTGAAGCTTTCTTT. It translates to CASSGDREATEAFF.

For this clone: Within the sample, other DNA sequences also encode this same CDR3. The chain uses TRBV27 and TRBJ2-7; D call uncertain. This CDR3 is 13 amino acids long. Trimming stripped 5 bases from V and 1 base from J, with 9 bases between. Germline-derived CDR1 and CDR2 are MNHEY and SMNVEV (reference sequence). The CDR3 reads CASSPGRSYEQYF. The CDR3 region has the DNA TGTGCCAGCAGTCCAGGACGGTCCTACGAGCAGTACTTC.